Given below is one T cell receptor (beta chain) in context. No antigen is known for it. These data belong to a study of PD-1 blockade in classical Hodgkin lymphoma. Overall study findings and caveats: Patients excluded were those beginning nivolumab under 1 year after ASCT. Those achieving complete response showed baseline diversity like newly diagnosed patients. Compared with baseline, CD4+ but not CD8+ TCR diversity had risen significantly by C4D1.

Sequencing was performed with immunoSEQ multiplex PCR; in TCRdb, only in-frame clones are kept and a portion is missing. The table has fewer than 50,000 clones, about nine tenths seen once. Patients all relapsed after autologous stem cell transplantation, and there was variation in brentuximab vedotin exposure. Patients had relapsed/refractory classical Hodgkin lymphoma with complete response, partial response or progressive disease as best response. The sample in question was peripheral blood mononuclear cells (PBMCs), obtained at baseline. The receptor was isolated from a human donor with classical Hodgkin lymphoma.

The CDR3 DNA reads TGTGCCACCAGCAGATCAGGGTACGAGCAGTACTTC. Its protein product is CATSRSGYEQYF. The rearrangement uses TRBV15 and TRBJ2-7, with a possible D match to TRBD1 (5 bases). The germline gives CDR1 LNHNV, CDR2 YYDKDF (reference sequence). This CDR3 has 12 amino acids. The V gene lost 2 bases and the J gene lost 4 bases, with 6 bases spanning the gap.